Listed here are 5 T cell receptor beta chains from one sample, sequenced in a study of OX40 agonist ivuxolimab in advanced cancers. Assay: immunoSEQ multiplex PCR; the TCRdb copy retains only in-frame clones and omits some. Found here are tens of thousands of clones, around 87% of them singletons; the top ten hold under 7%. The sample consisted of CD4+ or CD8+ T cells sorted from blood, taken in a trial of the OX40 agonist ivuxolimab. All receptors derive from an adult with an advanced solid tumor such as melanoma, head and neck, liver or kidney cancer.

Written as DNA, the CDR3 is TGTGCCAGTAGTAGATATGGCAGGGGAAATCAGCCCCAGCATTTT. It translates to CASSRYGRGNQPQHF. The chain combines TRBV19 with TRBJ1-5; perhaps TRBD1 as D (6 bases). Germline V gene sequence: CDR1 LNHDA, CDR2 SQIVND (reference sequence). This CDR3 contains 15 residues. Trimming pared 4 bases from V and 4 bases from J, leaving 14 bases between.

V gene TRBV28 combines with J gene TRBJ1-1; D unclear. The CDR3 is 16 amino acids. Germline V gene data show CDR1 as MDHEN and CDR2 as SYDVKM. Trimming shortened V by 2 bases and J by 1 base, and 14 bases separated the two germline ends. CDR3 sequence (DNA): TGTGCCAGCAGTTTACCACCGCTGACGGAGAACACTGAAGCTTTCTTT. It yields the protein CASSLPPLTENTEAFF.

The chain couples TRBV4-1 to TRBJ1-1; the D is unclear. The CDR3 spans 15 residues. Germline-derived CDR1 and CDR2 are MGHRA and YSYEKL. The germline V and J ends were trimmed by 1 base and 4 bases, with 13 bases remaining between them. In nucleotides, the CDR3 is TGCGCCAGCAGCCAAGGGATTATGGGGATCACTGAAGCTTTCTTT. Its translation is CASSQGIMGITEAFF.

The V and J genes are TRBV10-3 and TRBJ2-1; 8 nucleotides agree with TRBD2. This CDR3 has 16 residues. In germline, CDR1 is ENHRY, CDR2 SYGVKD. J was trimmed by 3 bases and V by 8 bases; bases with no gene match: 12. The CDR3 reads CAIGSIRGGFYNEQFF. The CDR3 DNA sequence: TGTGCCATCGGCTCGATCCGGGGGGGATTCTACAATGAGCAGTTCTTC.

For the CDR3, the DNA is TGCGCCAGCAGCCAAGCCAGGGTTGGGACTGAAGCTTTCTTT. Protein: CASSQARVGTEAFF. This rearrangement joins TRBV4-3 to TRBJ1-1, with D perhaps matching TRBD1 (5 bases). V lost 1 base to trimming and J lost 5 bases, with 11 bases between them. The CDR3 length is 14 residues. The germline V gene has CDR1 LGHNA and CDR2 YSLEER.